This T cell receptor (beta chain) is from a study of monozygotic twins with inflammatory bowel disease. TCRdb reanalyzed the 5' RACE reads, giving one entry per CDR3 protein sequence and no DNA. Across about 380,000 distinct CDR3 sequences, the top ten clones capture 2% to 3% of the sample. Germline CDR1 SGHRS, CDR2 YFSETQ. The length of the CDR3 is 16 residues. This TCR was sampled from a human donor with ulcerative colitis or Crohn's disease, or a healthy co-twin of an affected twin (not recorded which). Sequencing was performed on blood. The V gene is TRBV5-1, the J gene TRBJ2-2; the TCRdb D gene call, TRBD1, has no DNA to confirm it. The CDR3 protein is CASSYTGTGSTGELFF.